This TCR beta chain was observed in a study of blood T cell repertoires in COVID-19. Study summary: T cells, B-cell-depleted T cells, or PBMCs provided the cDNA or gDNA that served as material.

Assay used: immunoSEQ multiplex PCR; TCRdb lists only in-frame clones, some missing. The sample contains fewer than 300,000 clones, around 90% of which appear only once. Residents of under 25 US areas, aged roughly 18 to 89 years, made up the participants. The TCR was taken from a woman aged 25 to 45 who had recovered from COVID-19. Sequencing was carried out using PBMCs or T cells enriched from blood (not recorded which).

The CDR3 region is CATGPEETQYF. CDR3 coding DNA: TGTGCCACCGGTCCGGAAGAGACCCAGTACTTC. This sequence joins TRBV15 and TRBJ2-5; no clear D. Per germline, CDR1 LNHNV and CDR2 YYDKDF (reference sequence). The CDR3 extends over 11 amino acids. Trimming cost V 8 bases and J 3 bases, with 7 bases left between them. Combining the CDR3 with reference TRBV15 and TRBJ2-5 gives the whole variable domain DAMVIQNPRYQVTQFGKPVTLSCSQTLNHNVMYWYQQKSSQAPKLLFHYYDKDFNNEADTPDNFQSRRPNTSFCFLDIRSPGLGDTAMYLCATGPEETQYFGPGTRLLVL.